The rows below give T cell receptor beta chains drawn from one sample of a study of T cell repertoires in cytomegalovirus infection. TCRdb called the reads again in MiXCR, with one record for every CDR3 protein. The sample consists of about 680,000 distinct CDR3 sequences, 20% to 25% of them appearing once. The sample comprised CD8+ T cells from PBMCs. These receptors were obtained from a human donor in good health (CMV status not recorded). Some clones in this sample may be carry-over from other donors' samples. Both conserved end residues are part of each CDR3. The order of the fields is clone size, V gene, D gene, J gene, CDR3 DNA, CDR3 protein. A D gene is named only where the DNA matches it firmly. A clone size is listed for some rows: how often the clone was seen (once, few, many), or a class if it is expanded.

.	TRBV7-3	TRBD1	TRBJ2-1	TGTGCCAGCAGCTTAATCTGGACAGGGGCGGGGGAGCAGTTCTTC	CASSLIWTGAGEQFF
.	TRBV28	.	TRBJ1-5	TGTGCCAGCAGTTTAAGGGGGGCCTATCAGCCCCAGCATTTT	CASSLRGAYQPQHF
few	TRBV14	TRBD1	TRBJ2-7	TGTGCCAGCAGCGGACGGGACAGTCCCCTGGACGAGCAGTACTTC	CASSGRDSPLDEQYF
.	TRBV10-3	.	TRBJ2-3	TGTGCCATCAGTGAGTCGGACACAGCTGTGAGCACAGATACGCAGTATTTT	CAISESDTAVSTDTQYF
few	TRBV12-5	TRBD2	TRBJ2-3	TGTGCTAGTGGTTTGGGCCGACTAGCGGGGTTGTCAGATACGCAGTATTTT	CASGLGRLAGLSDTQYF
.	TRBV29-1	TRBD1	TRBJ2-5	TGCAGCGCCAGGGGGCAGCGAGAGACCCAGTACTTC	CSARGQRETQYF
few	TRBV20-1	.	TRBJ2-1	TGCAGTGCTAGCGAGGGTCCCTACAATGAGCAGTTCTTC	CSASEGPYNEQFF
.	TRBV14	TRBD1	TRBJ2-1	TGTGCCAGCAGCCAAGGACAGGGGGTTCGGGATGAGCAGTTCTTC	CASSQGQGVRDEQFF
few	TRBV28	TRBD2	TRBJ2-1	TGTGCCAGCAGACTAGCGGGGGACGACAATGAGCAGTTCTTC	CASRLAGDDNEQFF
.	TRBV7-6	.	TRBJ1-4	TGTGCCAGCAGCTCCGCTAGGGGAACTAATGAAAAACTGTTTTTT	CASSSARGTNEKLFF
few	TRBV12-3/TRBV12-4	.	TRBJ2-1	TGTGCCAGCAGTCCGGCCAGGGCCATGGAGCAGTTCTTC	CASSPARAMEQFF
.	TRBV28	.	TRBJ2-6	TGTGCCAGCAGCACTGGACTATCCCGGGCTGGGGCCAACGTCCTGACTTTC	CASSTGLSRAGANVLTF
few	TRBV29-1	TRBD1	TRBJ1-2	TGCAGCGTTGAAGGAGCATCCAGAGGACAGGCTCGTCATGGCTACACCTTC	CSVEGASRGQARHGYTF
.	TRBV29-1	.	TRBJ1-2	TGCAGCGTTGATTTGGGACCGATATTTTCTGGCTACACCTTC	CSVDLGPIFSGYTF
few	TRBV20-1	TRBD1	TRBJ2-1	TGCAGTGGACCAAGGACAGGGGACAATGAGCAGTTCTTC	CSGPRTGDNEQFF
few	TRBV9	.	TRBJ1-1	TGTGCCAGCAGCGTAGGGCCCCCGAACACTGAAGCTTTCTTT	CASSVGPPNTEAFF
.	TRBV7-6	.	TRBJ2-1	TGTGCCAGCAACTCAGAACACAATGAGCAGTTCTTC	CASNSEHNEQFF
many	TRBV7-2	TRBD1	TRBJ1-1	TGTGCCAGCAGCCCTCAGGGCCCAGCCGGGACAGGGTGGGGTGGCACTGAAGCTTTCTTT	CASSPQGPAGTGWGGTEAFF
.	TRBV6-2/TRBV6-3	.	TRBJ2-1	TGTGCCAGCAGTGGTTTTAATAGTAGGACCGCCGGAGTGCAGTTCTTC	CASSGFNSRTAGVQFF
many	TRBV7-9	.	TRBJ2-1	TGTGCCAGCAGCTTAAAAAAGGGATCCTACAATGAGCAGTTCTTC	CASSLKKGSYNEQFF